This TCR beta chain was sequenced during a study of blood T cells in healthy people across ages. As to this clonotype: The antigen remains unidentified.

V was trimmed by 6 bases and J by 2 bases, leaving 17 bases between them. The germline gives CDR1 MNHEY, CDR2 SVGAGI. The length of the CDR3 is 15 residues. A J-beta primer mix and a sample-barcoded 5' primer were used in a second PCR of about 6 to 12 cycles. Unique molecular identifiers of 12 random nucleotides labeled each cDNA. TCRdb called the 5' RACE reads again in MiXCR, with one record for every CDR3 protein. This table has hundreds of thousands of distinct CDR3 sequences, 48% appearing once. Notes on the study in general: It was the long-lived donors that had more naive CD4+ cells and higher diversity than aged donors.

Donors were healthy Caucasian individuals from Russia aged roughly 6 to 90. Per-sample PBMC isolation yielded at least 6 million cells. The TCR comes from a man younger than 40 in good health. Material for sequencing was blood. This chain joins TRBV6-5 and TRBJ2-7; D is unclear. CDR3 loop: CASSTLSVPPYEQYF. The DNA of the CDR3 is TGTGCCAGCAGCACGTTGAGCGTACCACCCTACGAGCAGTACTTC.